These 2 T cell receptor beta chains share one sample of origin, sequenced in a study of blood T cell repertoires in COVID-19. Only in-frame clones appear in the TCRdb table, and some are missing; sequencing was by immunoSEQ multiplex PCR. This table has approximately 300,000 clones, around nine tenths appearing once. Material: PBMCs or T cells enriched from blood (not recorded which). Receptors were obtained from a man in his fifties or sixties who had recovered from COVID-19.

The chain is built from TRBV20-1 and TRBJ2-3, with D uncertain. Germline CDR1 and CDR2: DFQATT and SNEGSKA (reference sequence). The CDR3 spans 11 residues. The germline V and J ends were trimmed by 4 bases and 3 bases, with 5 bases remaining between them. CDR3 sequence: CSATPTDTQYF. As DNA, the CDR3 is TGCAGTGCTACCCCTACAGATACGCAGTATTTT.

This clone was observed a single time. V gene TRBV5-1 combines with J gene TRBJ1-2, with a weak D call TRBD1 (6 bases). CDR1 and CDR2 (germline): SGHRS, YFSETQ. Between the trimmed V and J ends, which lost 0 bases and 3 bases, there was a span of 9 bases. The CDR3 length is 14 residues. As DNA, the CDR3 is TGCGCCAGCAGCTTGGAGTCAGGGGACTATGGCTACACCTTC. Translated: CASSLESGDYGYTF.